A single sample is the source of the 3 T cell receptor beta chains below, sequenced in a study of T cells expressing NK-cell markers. Each CDR3 protein gets one entry in TCRdb, which reprocessed the 5' RACE reads and gives no DNA. In all, the sample yields some 500,000 distinct CDR3 sequences. The specimen sequenced was blood T cells: a sorted CD56 or NKG2C T cell subset, CD4+ or CD8+ T cells, or bulk PBMC T cells (not recorded which). The receptors were gathered from a woman aged 45 to 65 in good health.

The J gene is TRBJ2-3, the V gene TRBV5-1; the TCRdb D gene call, TRBD1, has no DNA to confirm it. This CDR3 has 15 residues. The germline CDR1 and CDR2 sequences are SGHRS and YFSETQ. The CDR3: CASSRGQGSTDTQYF.

This chain joins TRBV20-1 and TRBJ2-3; with no DNA, the TCRdb D assignment of TRBD2 cannot be verified. CDR1 is DFQATT and CDR2 is SNEGSKA in the germline V gene (reference sequence). The CDR3 covers 15 residues. The CDR3 here is CSAGAGRDRTDTQYF.

The chain employs TRBV25-1 and TRBJ2-1; there is no DNA to check the TCRdb D call of TRBD2. Germline-derived CDR1 and CDR2 are MGHDK and SYGVNS. This CDR3 is built from 14 residues. CDR3 sequence: CASSEYREYNEQFF.